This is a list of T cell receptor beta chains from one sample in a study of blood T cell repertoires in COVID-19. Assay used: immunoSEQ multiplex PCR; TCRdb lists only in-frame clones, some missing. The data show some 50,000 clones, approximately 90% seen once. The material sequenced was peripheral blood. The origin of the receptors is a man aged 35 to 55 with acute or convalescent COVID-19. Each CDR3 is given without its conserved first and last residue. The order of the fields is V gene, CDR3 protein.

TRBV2 ASSEARQGETQY
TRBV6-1 ASEGGRAGEQY
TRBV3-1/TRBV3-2 ASSQPTSSAYEQY
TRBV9 ASSVRPTSSSYNEQF
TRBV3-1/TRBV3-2 ASNPGGPIGELF
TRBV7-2 ASSPAGIGTEAF
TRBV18 ASSPLPNRAAQETQY
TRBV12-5 ASVERSTGGYEQF
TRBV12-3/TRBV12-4 ASSGLQGTEAF
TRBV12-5 ASGLATGGTYEQY
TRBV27 ASSLRGSGYT
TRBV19 ASSIGSGENTEAF
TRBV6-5 ASSPDLLSNYGYT
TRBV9 ASSLTGYNYGYT
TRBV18 ASSPPSRGGGETQY
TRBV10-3 AISESQGNYGYT
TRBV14 ASSQDRRGGKDEQY
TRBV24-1 ATSETDSTSYNEQF
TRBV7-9 ASSLGQNNEQF
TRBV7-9 ASSLASSGKETQY
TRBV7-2 ASSPMGQGNGYT
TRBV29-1 SAKGQGFYEQY
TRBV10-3 AISEPGNSYEQY
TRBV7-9 ASSLDSLAGPWGNEQF
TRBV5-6 ASSLGSLRYNEQF
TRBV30 AGRPNGYEQY
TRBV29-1 SVLADSNYGYT
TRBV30 AWATSVFEQY
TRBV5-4 ASSSDPGGEQF
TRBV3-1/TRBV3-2 ASSRIGQGFSDTQY
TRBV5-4 ASSTTGGGINQPQH
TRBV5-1 ASSIGTGDETQY
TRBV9 ASSVSAGPYQPQH
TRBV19 ASSIGGRNEKLF
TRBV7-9 ASSLAGDLYEQY
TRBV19 ASLARSGNTIY
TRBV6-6 ASNHLRDTEAF
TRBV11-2 ASKGLTRAGAAETQY
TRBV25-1 ASSEQTGNGEKLF
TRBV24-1 ATSDPTGRLSDTQY
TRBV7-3 ASSLIGGAGSPLH
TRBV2 ARTVARNYGYT
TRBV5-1 ASSLAGGRYNEQF
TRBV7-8 ASSLAGEAYEQY
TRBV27 ASSLTGADYEQY
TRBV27 ASSPPGGYNEQF
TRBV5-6 ASSFVDRDSYGYT
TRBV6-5 ASRLAGRPQH
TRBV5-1 ASSLLREGEQF
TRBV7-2 ASNRQGETQY